These 30 T cell receptor beta chains originate from one sample sequenced in a study of blood T cell repertoires in COVID-19. The assay was immunoSEQ multiplex PCR, and TCRdb's table has in-frame clones only and misses some. The sample carries 150,000 or so clones, approximately 83% recorded once. The sample consisted of peripheral blood. These receptors originate from a man between 65 and 80 years old who had recovered from COVID-19.

There are a few counts of this clone. The chain couples TRBV5-4 to TRBJ2-7, with D perhaps TRBD1 (6 bases). The CDR3 totals 16 residues. Germline loops: CDR1 SGHNT, CDR2 YYREEE (reference sequence). The V gene lost 4 bases and the J gene lost 0 bases, with 17 bases spanning the gap. The CDR3 is CASSLPREGGSYEQYF. The DNA for the CDR3 is TGTGCCAGCAGCCTACCCAGGGAAGGGGGCTCCTACGAGCAGTACTTC.

The rearrangement uses TRBV29-1 and TRBJ1-1, with 7 bases that match TRBD1. The CDR3 extends over 14 amino acids. Looked up from germline, CDR1 is SQVTM and CDR2 is ANQGSEA. V was clipped by 6 bases and J by 11 bases; unmatched bases: 18. CDR3 sequence reads: CSVNPGQAPMSAFF. As DNA, the CDR3 is TGCAGCGTGAACCCTGGACAGGCTCCCATGAGCGCTTTCTTT.

This clone was recorded only once. The rearrangement links TRBV30 to TRBJ1-6, with 10 bases aligning to TRBD1. This CDR3 region has 12 residues. CDR1 is GTSNPN, CDR2 SVGIG, per germline (reference sequence). Germline trimming cut 6 bases from V and 8 bases from J; bases unmatched to any gene: 1. The CDR3 nucleotides read TGTGCCTGCGGACAGGGGGATTCACCCCTCCACTTT. The encoded protein is CACGQGDSPLHF.

The V call is TRBV3-1 (or the pseudogene TRBV3-2), the J call TRBJ2-1; 7 bases are a match to TRBD2. CDR1 and CDR2 from the germline V gene are LGHDT and YNNKEL (reference sequence). The V gene end was trimmed by 1 base and the J gene end by 7 bases; junction bases not matched to a gene: 16. The CDR3 sequence is 18 residues long. The CDR3 here is CASSQVPPWGRATNEQFF. In DNA form, the CDR3 reads TGTGCCAGCAGCCAAGTGCCGCCTTGGGGGAGGGCCACAAATGAGCAGTTCTTC.

This chain links TRBV29-1 with TRBJ2-1; D gene ambiguous. V was cut by 0 bases and J by 5 bases, with 14 bases left in between. The CDR3 contains 15 residues. Germline lookup yields CDR1 SQVTM and CDR2 ANQGSEA. The CDR3: CSVEDPNSWDNEQFF. The CDR3 region has the DNA TGCAGCGTTGAAGATCCCAATAGCTGGGACAATGAGCAGTTCTTC.

This chain uses TRBV5-4 with TRBJ2-1; D is uncertain. Germline lookup yields CDR1 SGHNT and CDR2 YYREEE (reference sequence). Between the trimmed V and J ends, which lost 0 bases and 0 bases, there was a span of 7 bases. This CDR3 is 15 amino acids long. CDR3 nucleotide sequence: TGTGCCAGCAGCTTGGTTAGGAGCTCCTACAATGAGCAGTTCTTC. Its translation is CASSLVRSSYNEQFF.

This clone was seen a single time. The same CDR3 also results from other DNA sequences found in this sample. The rearrangement links TRBV6-5 to TRBJ1-5, with TRBD1 matching over 8 bases. V was clipped by 6 bases and J by 7 bases; unmatched bases: 5. Per the germline V gene, CDR1 is MNHEY and CDR2 is SVGAGI. The CDR3 totals 13 residues. The chain's CDR3 is CASSLQGGQPQHF. The CDR3 DNA follows: TGTGCCAGCAGCTTACAGGGGGGACAGCCCCAGCATTTT.

The rearrangement uses TRBV3-1 (or the pseudogene TRBV3-2) and TRBJ1-2; 10 positions agree with TRBD1. The CDR3 runs 17 residues. Germline V gene sequence: CDR1 LGHDT, CDR2 YNNKEL (reference sequence). V shed 4 bases, J shed 7 bases, and the junction held 15 bases outside the gene matches. CDR3 in amino acids: CASSLRDRGMGLSGYTF. The CDR3 DNA reads as TGTGCCAGCAGCCTCCGGGACAGGGGTATGGGCCTTTCTGGCTACACCTTC.

V is TRBV5-4 and J is TRBJ2-2; tentatively, D is TRBD1 (5 bases). The V gene's germline CDR1 is SGHNT and CDR2 YYREEE (reference sequence). The length of the CDR3 is 16 residues. Trimming took off 0 bases at V and 6 bases at J, with 15 bases between the two ends. This chain's CDR3 is CASSLAGRERPGELFF. The CDR3 region has the DNA TGTGCCAGCAGCTTGGCGGGCAGGGAAAGACCCGGGGAGCTGTTTTTT.

The chain has TRBV6-4 and TRBJ2-2; D possibly corresponds to TRBD2 (7 bases). CDR1 and CDR2 (germline): MRHNA, SNTAGT. CDR3 length equals 14 residues. With 8 bases removed from V and 7 bases from J, the gap between germline ends came to 17 bases. CDR3 loop: CASRGDIRGGELFF. The CDR3, as DNA: TGTGCCAGCCGGGGGGACATCCGAGGCGGGGAGCTGTTTTTT.

The rearrangement links TRBV2 to TRBJ2-1; 14 positions agree with TRBD2. V trimming: 1 base; J trimming: 9 bases; junction bases outside the gene matches: 8. The CDR3 covers 17 residues. CDR1 SNHLY and CDR2 FYNNEI come from the germline V gene. CDR3: CASSEGALTSGRGEQFF. The CDR3 DNA reads as TGTGCCAGCAGTGAAGGAGCTTTGACTAGCGGGAGGGGTGAGCAGTTCTTC.

V and J are TRBV28 and TRBJ2-4; possible D gene TRBD2, 5 bases. V lost 4 bases and J lost 6, with 16 bases in between. In germline, CDR1 is MDHEN, CDR2 SYDVKM. The CDR3 is 15 residues long. The CDR3 DNA is TGTGCCAGCAGTTCGACCCCGGGAACGGGAAACATTCAGTACTTC. It yields the protein CASSSTPGTGNIQYF.

CDR3 sequence reads: CASSLEAGWGYTF. The CDR3 nucleotides read TGTGCCAGCAGCTTGGAGGCAGGGTGGGGCTACACCTTC. This sequence joins TRBV5-6 and TRBJ1-2, with TRBD1 as a possible D gene (5 bases). The germline V gene encodes CDR1 SGHDT and CDR2 YYEEEE. The CDR3 is 13 amino acids. The ends were cut back, 0 bases at V and 8 bases at J, with 11 bases in the middle.

The table lists this clone with a count of one. V is TRBV14 and J is TRBJ2-1; a weak D match, TRBD1 (6 bases). Between the trimmed V and J ends, which lost 5 bases and 0 bases, there was a span of 11 bases. CDR3 size: 15 residues. In germline, CDR1 is SGHDN, CDR2 FVKESK. CDR3 bases: TGTGCCAGCAGCTACAGGGAAAGCTCCTACAATGAGCAGTTCTTC. Translated: CASSYRESSYNEQFF.

This chain links TRBV5-4 with TRBJ2-7; TRBD1 agrees at 7 bases. The V gene's germline CDR1 is SGHNT and CDR2 YYREEE (reference sequence). Losses at the gene ends were 4 bases for V and 4 bases for J; bases not matched to a gene: 8. The CDR3 is made up of 14 amino acids. CDR3 nucleotide sequence: TGTGCCAGCAGCGTACGACAGGGAGCATACGAGCAGTACTTC. Translation gives CASSVRQGAYEQYF.

The V and J genes are TRBV6-5 and TRBJ2-5, with 9 positions matching TRBD2. The ends lost 6 bases at V and 5 bases at J; junction bases unmatched: 10. This CDR3 has 15 residues. Germline V gene sequence: CDR1 MNHEY, CDR2 SVGAGI. The CDR3: CASRTGTSFEETQYF. The CDR3 bases are TGTGCCAGCAGGACGGGGACTAGCTTTGAGGAGACCCAGTACTTC.

CDR3 sequence: CASSQQGSSTDTQYF. CDR3 coding DNA: TGTGCCAGCAGCCAGCAGGGTTCTAGCACAGATACGCAGTATTTT. The chain carries TRBV3-1 (or the pseudogene TRBV3-2) and TRBJ2-3; D perhaps matches TRBD1 (5 bases). The V end was cut by 3 bases, the J end by 0 bases, with 10 bases between. The germline V gene has CDR1 LGHDT and CDR2 YNNKEL (reference sequence). This CDR3 region has 15 residues.

Written as DNA, the CDR3 is TGTGCCAGCAGTCTCCAGACAGGGACTGGAAACACCATATATTTT. It yields the protein CASSLQTGTGNTIYF. The chain carries TRBV28 and TRBJ1-3; TRBD1 aligns across 7 bases. Germline CDR1 MDHEN, CDR2 SYDVKM. V trimming: 5 bases; J trimming: 2 bases; junction bases outside the gene matches: 6. The CDR3 sequence is 15 residues long.

The J gene is TRBJ1-1, the V gene TRBV5-1; 8 bases agree with TRBD1. V lost 0 bases, J lost 5 bases, and 9 bases stayed unmatched. Germline V lookup: CDR1 SGHRS, CDR2 YFSETQ. The CDR3 is 16 residues long. In nucleotides, the CDR3 is TGCGCCAGCAGCTTGGCTGGGGGCAGGGGGCATACTGAAGCTTTCTTT. Protein sequence: CASSLAGGRGHTEAFF.

The chain has TRBV9 and TRBJ2-1; 7 bases are a match to TRBD1. J lost 1 base, V lost 4 bases, and 8 bases had no gene match. This CDR3 region has 16 residues. CDR1 SGDLS and CDR2 YYNGEE come from the germline V gene. In DNA, the CDR3 is TGTGCCAGCAGCCAAAGACAGGGTGGGTCCTACAATGAGCAGTTCTTC. Translating gives CASSQRQGGSYNEQFF.

The chain is built from TRBV3-1 (or the pseudogene TRBV3-2) and TRBJ2-3; 16 bases align to TRBD2. CDR1 is LGHDT and CDR2 is YNNKEL in the germline V gene (reference sequence). J gave up 1 base and V 1 base, and 11 bases lay outside the gene matches. The CDR3 runs to 21 residues. The CDR3: CASSQGRGLAGGRRGTDTQYF. CDR3 DNA: TGTGCCAGCAGCCAAGGGCGGGGACTAGCGGGAGGGCGAAGGGGCACAGATACGCAGTATTTT.

V usage is TRBV5-1 and J usage is TRBJ2-1; D is undetermined. The germline gives CDR1 SGHRS, CDR2 YFSETQ. Trimming left V 0 bases short and J 0 bases short, with 4 bases between. This CDR3 has 14 amino acids. CDR3 protein: CASSLDGSYNEQFF. CDR3 nucleotide sequence: TGCGCCAGCAGCTTGGACGGCTCCTACAATGAGCAGTTCTTC.

The chain's CDR3 is CAISETDRYSYNSPLHF. Written as DNA, the CDR3 is TGTGCCATCAGTGAAACAGATCGATACTCCTATAATTCACCCCTCCACTTT. The chain is built from TRBV10-3 and TRBJ1-6; D gene uncertain. V was cut by 3 bases and J by 0 bases, with 12 bases left in between. This CDR3 is 17 amino acids long. CDR1 ENHRY and CDR2 SYGVKD come from the germline V gene.

This chain uses TRBV6-5 with TRBJ2-7; 8 bases fit TRBD1. CDR3 length: 15 residues. From germline, CDR1 is MNHEY and CDR2 SVGAGI. Unmatched junction bases numbered 7, after V lost 6 bases and J lost 0 bases. The CDR3 loop is CASSRGQGISYEQYF. The CDR3 DNA reads as TGTGCCAGCAGCCGAGGACAGGGAATCTCCTACGAGCAGTACTTC.

This clone occurred a few times. The chain uses TRBV25-1 and TRBJ2-1; 8 bases align to TRBD1. This CDR3 region has 16 residues. With V trimmed by 4 bases and J by 7 bases, 12 bases remained unmatched. Germline assignment: CDR1 MGHDK and CDR2 SYGVNS. CDR3 sequence: CASSGRQGKGTNEQFF. CDR3 sequence (DNA): TGTGCCAGCAGTGGCCGACAGGGGAAGGGTACAAATGAGCAGTTCTTC.

This rearrangement joins TRBV3-1 (or the pseudogene TRBV3-2) to TRBJ2-1, with D perhaps matching TRBD1 (5 bases). V lost 1 base and J 7 bases, leaving 8 bases between the germline ends. CDR3 length equals 13 residues. Germline V gives CDR1 LGHDT, CDR2 YNNKEL (reference sequence). The CDR3 nucleotides are TGTGCCAGCAGCCAAGTACAGGCTAATGAGCAGTTCTTC. Translated, it gives CASSQVQANEQFF.

This sequence joins TRBV4-3 and TRBJ1-2, with D perhaps matching TRBD1 (5 bases). The CDR3 sequence is 13 residues long. Deletions cut 0 bases from V and 7 bases from J, with 9 bases between. Germline V lookup: CDR1 LGHNA, CDR2 YSLEER. This CDR3 reads CASSQEGGFGYTF. DNA for the CDR3: TGCGCCAGCAGCCAAGAGGGGGGGTTTGGCTACACCTTC.

The chain uses TRBV9 and TRBJ1-4; D unclear. Trimming removed 0 bases at V and 4 bases at J, with 7 bases between. The CDR3 is made up of 14 amino acids. The germline CDR1 and CDR2 sequences are SGDLS and YYNGEE. The CDR3, as DNA: TGTGCCAGCAGCGTAGGTGTCAGTAATGAAAAACTGTTTTTT. This gives the protein CASSVGVSNEKLFF.

The V gene is TRBV11-2, the J gene TRBJ2-7, with 9 bases matching TRBD2. The CDR3 runs to 16 residues. Looked up from germline, CDR1 is SGHAT and CDR2 is FQNNGV. The V and J ends lost 1 base and 0 bases, in that order; junction bases with no gene match: 4. CDR3 sequence reads: CASSLGRLADSYEQYF. As DNA, the CDR3 is TGTGCCAGCAGCTTAGGGAGACTAGCGGACTCCTACGAGCAGTACTTC.

The genes are TRBV29-1 and TRBJ2-5; D is possibly TRBD1 (5 bases). Germline CDR1 is SQVTM and CDR2 is ANQGSEA. V gave up 5 bases and J gave up 5 bases, with 9 bases separating them. The CDR3 is made up of 11 amino acids. The CDR3 DNA reads TGCAGCGTTCACTCAGGGGAGACCCAGTACTTC. Amino acids: CSVHSGETQYF.